Each of the 15 T cell receptor beta chains below was sequenced from the same sample in a study of lymphopenia after photon versus proton radiotherapy. Profiled with immunoSEQ multiplex PCR; TCRdb holds only in-frame clones, not every one. The repertoire holds tens of thousands of clones, with approximately 85% as singletons. Sequences were derived from peripheral blood, sampled from a patient treated with photon-based radiotherapy. The receptors here all came from a middle-aged man with gastric cancer.

This clone has just a few counts. The chain carries TRBV30 and TRBJ1-1; D not resolved. Per the germline V gene, CDR1 is GTSNPN and CDR2 is SVGIG (reference sequence). V was trimmed by 4 bases and J by 3 bases, leaving 6 bases between them. The CDR3 contains 11 residues. CDR3 nucleotides: TGTGCCTGGACAAGGGACACTGAAGCTTTCTTT. Encoded protein: CAWTRDTEAFF.

The chain joins TRBV27 to TRBJ1-2; maybe TRBD1 (5 bases). V lost 8 bases to trimming and J lost 7 bases, with 20 bases between them. Looked up from germline, CDR1 is MNHEY and CDR2 is SMNVEV (reference sequence). The CDR3 spans 14 residues. The CDR3 DNA sequence: TGTGCCAGCGGTTGGGGGGGTAATACGGTTGGCTACACCTTC. Translated: CASGWGGNTVGYTF.

This clone was counted once. The rearrangement links TRBV10-3 to TRBJ1-1; D not certain. Germline CDR1 is ENHRY and CDR2 is SYGVKD. Trimming removed 7 bases from V and 4 bases from J, with 13 bases in between. The CDR3 runs 13 residues. CDR3 in DNA: TGTGCCATCAAGTACCCCAGCGGCACTGAAGCTTTCTTT. Its translation: CAIKYPSGTEAFF.

The V and J genes are TRBV16 and TRBJ2-3; tentatively, D is TRBD1 (5 bases). Germline loops: CDR1 KGHSY, CDR2 FQNENV. The CDR3 sequence is 15 residues long. V lost 1 base and J 5 bases, leaving 13 bases between the germline ends. As DNA, the CDR3 is TGTGCCAGCAGCCAATACCTACAGGCCCGAGATACGCAGTATTTT. Amino acids: CASSQYLQARDTQYF.

This chain joins TRBV7-9 and TRBJ1-4; 7 nucleotides line up with TRBD1. The CDR3 is 16 residues long. From germline, CDR1 is SEHNR and CDR2 FQNEAQ (reference sequence). Unmatched junction bases numbered 6, after V lost 0 bases and J lost 5 bases. The CDR3 region is CASSLALAGGNEKLFF. CDR3 DNA sequence: TGTGCCAGCAGCTTAGCGTTGGCAGGGGGGAATGAAAAACTGTTTTTT.

The V call is TRBV11-2, the J call TRBJ2-7; D assignment may be TRBD1 or TRBD2 (5 bases each). The CDR3 has 15 residues. Trimming took off 2 bases at V and 2 bases at J, with 13 bases between the two ends. Germline V gene lookup returns CDR1 SGHAT and CDR2 FQNNGV. The DNA of the CDR3 is TGTGCCAGCAGCTTAACATCTACGGGGCCCTACGAGCAGTACTTC. It codes for CASSLTSTGPYEQYF.

This chain joins TRBV10-3 and TRBJ1-5, with 8 bases aligning to TRBD1. Per the germline V gene, CDR1 is ENHRY and CDR2 is SYGVKD. V lost 5 bases to trimming and J lost 2 bases; unmatched junction nucleotides: 8. The CDR3 runs to 16 residues. The chain's CDR3 is CAISSDRDSGNQPQHF. CDR3 coding DNA: TGTGCCATCAGTTCGGACAGGGACTCTGGCAATCAGCCCCAGCATTTT.

This sequence joins TRBV9 and TRBJ2-2; D uncertain. The CDR3 spans 16 residues. CDR1 is SGDLS and CDR2 is YYNGEE in the germline V gene. The V end lost 1 base, the J end lost 0 bases, and 10 bases lay between the germline ends. CDR3: CASSVYGGANTGELFF. In DNA form, the CDR3 reads TGTGCCAGCAGCGTATACGGCGGCGCGAACACCGGGGAGCTGTTTTTT. Based on the CDR3 plus reference TRBV9 and TRBJ2-2, the full variable domain is DSGVTQTPKHLITATGQRVTLRCSPRSGDLSVYWYQQSLDQGLQFLIQYYNGEERAKGNILERFSAQQFPDLHSELNLSSLELGDSALYFCASSVYGGANTGELFFGEGSRLTVL.

The chain uses TRBV19 and TRBJ1-1; no clear D gene. The CDR3 sequence is 13 residues long. V was pared by 9 bases and J by 4 bases, with 15 bases between. CDR1 LNHDA and CDR2 SQIVND come from the germline V gene (reference sequence). The CDR3 DNA sequence: TGTGCCAGCTGGAAGGAGGTGGGCACTGAAGCTTTCTTT. This codes for CASWKEVGTEAFF.

A single count supports this clone. The chain links TRBV10-3 to TRBJ1-2; D remains ambiguous. Germline V lookup: CDR1 ENHRY, CDR2 SYGVKD. With 3 bases removed from V and 8 bases from J, the gap between germline ends came to 16 bases. The CDR3 loop spans 14 amino acids. CDR3 in amino acids: CAISEVGSGGGYTF. CDR3 DNA: TGTGCCATCAGTGAAGTTGGGTCAGGAGGCGGCTACACCTTC.

This chain joins TRBV4-1 and TRBJ2-3, with D perhaps matching TRBD1 (5 bases). The V end was cut by 1 base, the J end by 2 bases, with 7 bases between. CDR1 and CDR2 from the germline V gene are MGHRA and YSYEKL. The CDR3 sequence is 14 residues long. CDR3 loop: CASSQAGLTDTQYF. DNA of the CDR3: TGCGCCAGCAGCCAAGCAGGGCTCACAGATACGCAGTATTTT.

Written as DNA, the CDR3 is TGCGCCAGCAGCCAGTCGAGGGGGGCCGGCTATGGCTACACCTTC. This gives the protein CASSQSRGAGYGYTF. The chain carries TRBV4-3 and TRBJ1-2; D possibly corresponds to TRBD1 (6 bases). This CDR3 contains 15 residues. V was trimmed by 3 bases and J by 4 bases, leaving 15 bases between them. Germline V CDR1 and CDR2: LGHNA, YSLEER.

This clone has only one observation. V gene TRBV19 combines with J gene TRBJ1-3; D unresolved. This CDR3 is built from 13 residues. Germline CDR1 is LNHDA and CDR2 is SQIVND (reference sequence). Deletions cut 2 bases from V and 7 bases from J, with 9 bases between. CDR3 region: CASSIRGRNTIYF. The DNA for the CDR3 is TGTGCCAGTAGTATAAGAGGACGGAACACCATATATTTT.

This chain joins TRBV19 and TRBJ1-5; D is possibly TRBD1 (5 bases). This CDR3 has 13 residues. The ends were cut back, 5 bases at V and 3 bases at J, with 8 bases in the middle. Germline values: CDR1 LNHDA, CDR2 SQIVND (reference sequence). The CDR3 is CASSRDANQPQHF. CDR3 coding DNA: TGTGCCAGTAGTCGGGACGCCAATCAGCCCCAGCATTTT.

The J gene is TRBJ2-5, the V gene TRBV5-1; possibly TRBD1 for D (6 bases). The germline gives CDR1 SGHRS, CDR2 YFSETQ. V gave up 4 bases and J gave up 2 bases, with 12 bases separating them. This CDR3 comprises 14 residues. CDR3 sequence reads: CASSPGHLQETQYF. CDR3 nucleotides: TGCGCCAGCAGCCCGGGACACCTACAAGAGACCCAGTACTTC.